This entry lists 3 T cell receptor beta chains sequenced from one sample in a study of T cell changes during pregnancy in multiple sclerosis. Here immunoSEQ multiplex PCR was the method, and the copy in TCRdb shows in-frame clones only, minus some. This table has 35,000 to 50,000 clones, about 91% appearing once. This specimen consisted of CD4+ T cells from peripheral blood mononuclear cells, obtained in the third trimester of pregnancy. These TCRs come from a female donor in good health, enrolled as a control in a pregnancy study.

The gene calls are TRBV7-2 and TRBJ2-3; 8 bases are a match to TRBD2. The CDR3 loop spans 16 amino acids. With 1 base clipped from V and 4 bases from J, the junction kept 7 bases outside the gene matches. Germline V lookup: CDR1 SGHTA, CDR2 FQGNSA. CDR3 DNA sequence: TGTGCCAGCAGCTTAGGGAGCGGGAGCAGCGCAGATACGCAGTATTTT. Its translation: CASSLGSGSSADTQYF. Drawing the rest from reference TRBV7-2 and TRBJ2-3, the complete variable domain is GAGVSQSPSNKVTEKGKDVELRCDPISGHTALYWYRQSLGQGLEFLIYFQGNSAPDKSGLPSDRFSAERTGGSVSTLTIQRTQQEDSAVYLCASSLGSGSSADTQYFGPGTRLTVL.

The chain combines TRBV29-1 with TRBJ2-7, with TRBD1 as a possible D gene (6 bases). Per germline, CDR1 SQVTM and CDR2 ANQGSEA. Trimming pared 7 bases from V and 6 bases from J, leaving 16 bases between. The CDR3 is 12 residues long. This chain's CDR3 is CSGYDRPSEQYF. The CDR3 DNA reads as TGCAGCGGTTACGACAGGCCCTCCGAGCAGTACTTC.

CDR3 coding DNA: TGTGCCAGCAGCGCCCGGGACAGGAATTCACCCCTCCACTTT. This translates into CASSARDRNSPLHF. This chain connects TRBV9 to TRBJ1-6; 8 bases match TRBD1. Looked up from germline, CDR1 is SGDLS and CDR2 is YYNGEE. The CDR3 runs 14 residues. Losses at the gene ends were 3 bases for V and 7 bases for J; bases not matched to a gene: 3.